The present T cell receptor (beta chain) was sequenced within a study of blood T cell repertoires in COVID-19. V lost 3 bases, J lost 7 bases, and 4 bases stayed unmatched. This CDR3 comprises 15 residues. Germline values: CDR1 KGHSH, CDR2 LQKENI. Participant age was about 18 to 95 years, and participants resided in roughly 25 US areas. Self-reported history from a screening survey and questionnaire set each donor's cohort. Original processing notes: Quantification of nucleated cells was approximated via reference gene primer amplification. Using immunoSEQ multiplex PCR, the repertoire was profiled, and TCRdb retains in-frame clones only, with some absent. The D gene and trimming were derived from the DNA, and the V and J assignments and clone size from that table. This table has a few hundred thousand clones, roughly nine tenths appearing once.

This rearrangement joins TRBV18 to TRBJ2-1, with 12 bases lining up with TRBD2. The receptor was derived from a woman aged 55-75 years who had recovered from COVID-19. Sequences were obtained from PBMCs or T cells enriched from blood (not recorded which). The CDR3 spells CASSPLAGGSNEQFF. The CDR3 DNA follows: TGTGCCAGCTCACCCCTAGCGGGGGGGTCGAATGAGCAGTTCTTC.